The rows below give T cell receptor beta chains drawn from one sample of a study of cytomegalovirus exposure and HLA in healthy donors. The assay was immunoSEQ multiplex PCR, and TCRdb's table has in-frame clones only and misses some. The sample has roughly 170,000 clones; roughly 85% are singletons. The source material was PBMCs. These receptor sequences come from a male donor in good health and CMV-seronegative. Both conserved end residues are part of each CDR3. D genes are given only for firm matches. Rows may omit the clone size; those that give it use once, few, many or a size class.

>-|TRBV7-2|TRBJ1-2|-
TGTGCCAGCAGCCGGGGAGCACAGCCTTATGGCTACACCTTC
CASSRGAQPYGYTF
>-|TRBV7-6|TRBJ2-5|-
TGTGCCAGCAGCTTAGGGGCGGGAAAGGAGACCCAGTACTTC
CASSLGAGKETQYF
>-|TRBV6-1|TRBJ1-2|-
TGTGCCAGCAGTCAACCCGGGGGCTATGGCTACACCTTC
CASSQPGGYGYTF
>-|TRBV6-4|TRBJ2-3|-
TGTGCCAGCAGTGTTGGCGTCGGGGATACGCAGTATTTT
CASSVGVGDTQYF
>-|TRBV11-2|TRBJ1-2|-
TGTGCCAGCAGCCTAGAGACTGTGGGCACCTTC
CASSLETVGTF
>-|TRBV4-1|TRBJ2-7|-
TGCGCCAGCAGCTTAAGTCCCCAGGGGGGCTACGAGCAGTACTTC
CASSLSPQGGYEQYF
>TRBD2|TRBV5-6|TRBJ2-7|-
TGTGCCAGCAGCCCTACGGGGGGGACCTACGAGCAGTACTTC
CASSPTGGTYEQYF
>TRBD1|TRBV5-1|TRBJ2-1|-
TGCGCCAGCAGCTTGGGACAGGGTCGGAATGAGCAGTTCTTC
CASSLGQGRNEQFF
>-|TRBV14|TRBJ1-6|-
TGTGCCAGCAGCCAAGATATTCCACAGTTTTCACCCCTCCACTTT
CASSQDIPQFSPLHF
>TRBD1|TRBV19|TRBJ2-7|-
TGTGCCAGTAGTACATCCACGGGACAGGGGAACGACGAGCAGTACTTC
CASSTSTGQGNDEQYF
>TRBD1|TRBV19|TRBJ1-2|few
TGTGCCAGTAGTATCACAGGGGGCAGTTATGGCTACACCTTC
CASSITGGSYGYTF
>-|TRBV27|TRBJ2-6|few
TGTGCCAGCAGCCAGTTGGGGGGGGCGGGGGCCAACGTCCTGACTTTC
CASSQLGGAGANVLTF
>TRBD1|TRBV19|TRBJ2-7|-
TGTGCCAGTAACCCGACAGGGGGCATTAACGAGCAGTACTTC
CASNPTGGINEQYF
>TRBD1|TRBV30|TRBJ1-1|-
TGTGCCTGGAGGGGGACAGGGATGAACACTGAAGCTTTCTTT
CAWRGTGMNTEAFF
>-|TRBV14|TRBJ1-1|-
TGTGCCAGCAGCCAAGTGAGCAGGGTCACTGAAGCTTTCTTT
CASSQVSRVTEAFF
>-|TRBV9|TRBJ2-7|-
TGTGCCAGCAGCGTAGGGGGGGGCAAGCAGTACTTC
CASSVGGGKQYF
>TRBD2|TRBV11-3|TRBJ2-3|-
TGTGCCAGCAGCGAAGGGACTAGCGGGAGAGATACGCAGTATTTT
CASSEGTSGRDTQYF
>-|TRBV6-1|TRBJ2-5|once
TGTGCCAGCGGCGACGGCGGCCTCCAAGAGACCCAGTACTTC
CASGDGGLQETQYF
>TRBD2|TRBV11-2|TRBJ2-1|-
TGTGCCAGCAGCCTACTAGCGGGGACCTACAATGAGCAGTTCTTC
CASSLLAGTYNEQFF
>-|TRBV9|TRBJ2-7|-
TGTGCCAGCAGCGTAGAGGGGACTGTCTCCTACGAGCAGTACTTC
CASSVEGTVSYEQYF
>-|TRBV19|TRBJ1-1|-
TGTGCCAGTAGTATAGCGGAGGCTGAAGCTTTCTTT
CASSIAEAEAFF
>-|TRBV7-2|TRBJ1-5|-
TGTGCCAGCAGCTTGTGGGGCCTCGGTCAGCCCCAGCATTTT
CASSLWGLGQPQHF
>-|TRBV7-2|TRBJ2-6|-
TGTGCCAGCAGCCCAGAAAACTCTGGGGCCAACGTCCTGACTTTC
CASSPENSGANVLTF
>-|TRBV7-6|TRBJ1-2|-
TGTGCCAGCAGCTTAGAGGCAGGGCCCAACTATGGCTACACCTTC
CASSLEAGPNYGYTF
>-|TRBV7-2|TRBJ1-6|-
TGTGCCAGCAGCTTACTTCCTTCACCCCTCCACTTT
CASSLLPSPLHF
>TRBD2|TRBV11-2|TRBJ2-7|-
TGTGCCAGCGGCCCCCATAGCGGGACTACCTACGAGCAGTACTTC
CASGPHSGTTYEQYF
>TRBD2|TRBV7-6|TRBJ2-7|-
TGTGCCAGCAGCTTGAAGCTGCCTAGCGGGGCCTGGGGCGAGCAGTACTTC
CASSLKLPSGAWGEQYF
>-|TRBV11-2|TRBJ1-1|-
TGTGCCAGCAGCTTAGTCGGGTCCGGGGGGGGCACTGAAGCTTTCTTT
CASSLVGSGGGTEAFF
>TRBD1|TRBV7-3|TRBJ1-1|-
TGTGCCAGCAGCCGGGACAGGGTCACTGAAGCTTTCTTT
CASSRDRVTEAFF
>TRBD2|TRBV7-9|TRBJ2-3|-
TGTGCCAGCAGCTTTCGACCTAGCGGGGGGGCGACAGATACGCAGTATTTT
CASSFRPSGGATDTQYF
>-|TRBV18|TRBJ1-5|-
TGTGCCAGCTCACCTTATAATCAGCCCCAGCATTTT
CASSPYNQPQHF
>-|TRBV5-7|TRBJ1-2|-
TGTGCCAGCAGCTTGGTCAAGCGGGAGGGGCACTATGGCTACACCTTC
CASSLVKREGHYGYTF
>-|TRBV2|TRBJ2-7|once
TGTGCCAGCAGTGGTTCGGATGTTTGGCGGTACGAGCAGTACTTC
CASSGSDVWRYEQYF
>-|TRBV7-9|TRBJ2-1|-
TGTGCCAGCAGTCGGGGGACGGGACCACACAATGAGCAGTTCTTC
CASSRGTGPHNEQFF
>-|TRBV6-5|TRBJ2-7|-
TGTGCCAGCAGTTCGACAGCCTCCTCCTACGAGCAGTACTTC
CASSSTASSYEQYF
>-|TRBV5-1|TRBJ2-7|-
TGCGCCAGCAGCTTAACTACTAGCGAGCAGTACTTC
CASSLTTSEQYF
>TRBD1|TRBV5-1|TRBJ1-1|-
TGCGCCAGCACGGACAGGGCCAGGGCTGAAGCTTTCTTT
CASTDRARAEAFF
>-|TRBV6-1|TRBJ2-1|-
TGTGCCAGCAGTAGACAGGCCGAGCAGTTCTTC
CASSRQAEQFF
>-|TRBV11-2|TRBJ2-3|-
TGTGCCAGCAGCCCCCATGTGGGCGGGGATCGAGATACGCAGTATTTT
CASSPHVGGDRDTQYF
>-|TRBV28|TRBJ1-5|-
TGTGCCAGCAGGATGAGCGGAGTTGGCAATCAGCCCCAGCATTTT
CASRMSGVGNQPQHF
>-|TRBV29-1|TRBJ2-2|-
TGCAGCGTTGGGTCTTCGGCGGGCATAACCGGGGAGCTGTTTTTT
CSVGSSAGITGELFF
>-|TRBV7-9|TRBJ2-7|-
TGTTCCAGCAGCTTAGCTGTAGAGCAGTACTTC
CSSSLAVEQYF
>TRBD1|TRBV6-5|TRBJ2-7|-
TGTGCCAGCAGTTACACCCAAATGACAGGGTCCGAGCAGTACTTC
CASSYTQMTGSEQYF
>-|TRBV10-1|TRBJ2-1|-
TGCGCCACCCAGAGGGAGCAGGGGCTTGGGTTGAATGAGCAGTTCTTC
CATQREQGLGLNEQFF
>TRBD1|TRBV5-1|TRBJ2-7|-
TGCGCCAGCAGCTTGAACGTTGTACAGGGGCCGAACTACGAGCAGTACTTC
CASSLNVVQGPNYEQYF
>TRBD1|TRBV7-2|TRBJ2-5|-
TGTGCCAGCAGCGCGGGGACAGGAGAAGAGACCCAGTACTTC
CASSAGTGEETQYF
>TRBD1|TRBV29-1|TRBJ2-5|-
TGCAGCGGACTCCGGGACAGTAAAGAGACCCAGTACTTC
CSGLRDSKETQYF
>-|TRBV5-1|TRBJ1-1|-
TGCGCCAGCAGCTTGAGTGATACAGAAGCTTTCTTT
CASSLSDTEAFF